This T cell receptor (beta chain) appears in the sequencing data of a study of blood T cells in healthy people across ages. Study details: In model experiments, template switching was able to capture about one barcoded beta molecule for every two T cells that were present.

This CDR3 comprises 15 residues. Between the trimmed V and J ends, which lost 3 bases and 0 bases, there was a span of 12 bases. Germline loops: CDR1 SGHRS, CDR2 YFSETQ. Alongside a J-beta primer mix, a sample-barcoded 5' primer served in a second PCR lasting about 7 to 12 cycles. Each cDNA was tagged by a template-switch adaptor containing 12 random nucleotides. TCRdb ran MiXCR on the 5' RACE reads and lists one entry per CDR3 protein. The profile covers 1.2 million to 1.5 million distinct CDR3 sequences, with roughly 60% appearing a single time and roughly 6.3% taken by the ten largest. V is TRBV5-1 and J is TRBJ1-2, with D perhaps matching TRBD1 (5 bases). The receptor comes from a man aged 18-30 years in good health. The sequenced sample was blood. The CDR3 sequence is CASSWGTSSNYGYTF. The CDR3 nucleotides read TGCGCCAGCAGCTGGGGGACTAGTTCTAACTATGGCTACACCTTC.